The entry that follows covers one T cell receptor (beta chain) sequence. Germline CDR1 is ENHRY and CDR2 is SYGVKD. Trimming pared 3 bases from V and 2 bases from J, leaving 11 bases between. This CDR3 is built from 14 residues. The sample originates from a study of OX40 agonist ivuxolimab in advanced cancers. The overall study: An anti-OX40 (CD134) antibody with agonistic activity, ivuxolimab, was administered to patients. Recorded diagnoses for dose-escalation patients were hepatocellular carcinoma, melanoma, renal cell or head and neck cancer. Previous treatment with anti-PD-1, anti-PD-L1 or anti-CTLA-4 therapy was allowed; roughly 40% had received some.

Sequencing was performed with immunoSEQ multiplex PCR; in TCRdb, only in-frame clones are kept and a portion is missing. The sample includes roughly 96,000 clones, roughly 80% of them seen just once. The chain recombines TRBV10-3 with TRBJ2-7, with a tentative D call TRBD1 (5 bases). This specimen consisted of CD4+ or CD8+ T cells sorted from blood, obtained in a trial of the OX40 agonist ivuxolimab. The clonotype comes from an adult with an advanced solid tumor such as melanoma, head and neck, liver or kidney cancer. Here the CDR3 reads CAISDLDIAYEQYF. Written as DNA, the CDR3 is TGTGCCATCAGTGATCTGGACATCGCCTACGAGCAGTACTTC.